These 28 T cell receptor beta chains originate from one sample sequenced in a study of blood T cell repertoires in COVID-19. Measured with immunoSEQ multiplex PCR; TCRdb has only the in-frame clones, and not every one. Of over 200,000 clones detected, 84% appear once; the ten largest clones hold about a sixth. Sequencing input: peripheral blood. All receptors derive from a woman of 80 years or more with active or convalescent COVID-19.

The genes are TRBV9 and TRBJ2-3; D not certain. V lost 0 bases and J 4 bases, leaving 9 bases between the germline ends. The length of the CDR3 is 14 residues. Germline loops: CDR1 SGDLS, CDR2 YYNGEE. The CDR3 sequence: CASSVERPPDTQYF. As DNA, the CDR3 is TGTGCCAGCAGCGTAGAGAGGCCCCCAGATACGCAGTATTTT.

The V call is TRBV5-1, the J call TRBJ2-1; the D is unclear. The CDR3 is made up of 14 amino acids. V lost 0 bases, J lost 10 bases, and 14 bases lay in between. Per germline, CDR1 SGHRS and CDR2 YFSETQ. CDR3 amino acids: CASSLAPPSREQFF. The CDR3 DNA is TGCGCCAGCAGCTTGGCACCCCCCTCGAGGGAGCAGTTCTTC.

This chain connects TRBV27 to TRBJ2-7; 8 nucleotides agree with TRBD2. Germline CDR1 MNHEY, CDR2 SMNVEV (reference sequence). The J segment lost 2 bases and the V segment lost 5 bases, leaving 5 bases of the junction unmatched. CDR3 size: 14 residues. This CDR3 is CASSPYSGTYEQYF. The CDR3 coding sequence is TGTGCCAGCAGTCCCTATAGCGGGACCTACGAGCAGTACTTC.

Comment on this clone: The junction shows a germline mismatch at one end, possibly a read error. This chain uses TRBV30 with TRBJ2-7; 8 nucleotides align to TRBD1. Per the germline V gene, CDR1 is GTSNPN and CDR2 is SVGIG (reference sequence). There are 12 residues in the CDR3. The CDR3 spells CAWSRPATGVLF. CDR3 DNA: TGTGCCTGGAGTCGTCCTGCGACAGGGGTCCTTTTC.

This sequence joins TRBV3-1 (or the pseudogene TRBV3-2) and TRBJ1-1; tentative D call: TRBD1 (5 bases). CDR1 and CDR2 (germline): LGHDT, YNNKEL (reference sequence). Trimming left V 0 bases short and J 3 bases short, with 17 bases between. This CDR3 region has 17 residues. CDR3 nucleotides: TGTGCCAGCAGCCAAGAAGGTGGGACTCGAGGCTACACTGAAGCTTTCTTT. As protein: CASSQEGGTRGYTEAFF.

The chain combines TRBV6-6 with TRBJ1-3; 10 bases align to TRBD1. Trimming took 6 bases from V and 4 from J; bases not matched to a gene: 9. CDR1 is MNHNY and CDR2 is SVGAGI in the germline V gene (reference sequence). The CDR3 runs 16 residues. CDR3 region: CASSYDRGLKGNTIYF. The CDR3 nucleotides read TGTGCCAGCAGCTACGACAGGGGGCTTAAGGGAAACACCATATATTTT.

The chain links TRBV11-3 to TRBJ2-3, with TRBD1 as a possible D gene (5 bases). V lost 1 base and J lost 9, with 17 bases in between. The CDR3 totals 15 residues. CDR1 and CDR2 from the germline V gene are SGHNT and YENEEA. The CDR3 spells CASSLGAGRLGTQYF. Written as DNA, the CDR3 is TGTGCCAGCAGCTTAGGGGCAGGGCGCCTTGGAACGCAGTATTTT.

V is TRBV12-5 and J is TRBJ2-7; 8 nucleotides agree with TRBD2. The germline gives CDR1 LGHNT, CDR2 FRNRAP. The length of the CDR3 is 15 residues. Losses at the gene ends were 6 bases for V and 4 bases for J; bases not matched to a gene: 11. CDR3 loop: CASGSRTSPEYEQYF. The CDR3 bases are TGTGCTAGTGGCTCACGGACTAGCCCCGAATACGAGCAGTACTTC.

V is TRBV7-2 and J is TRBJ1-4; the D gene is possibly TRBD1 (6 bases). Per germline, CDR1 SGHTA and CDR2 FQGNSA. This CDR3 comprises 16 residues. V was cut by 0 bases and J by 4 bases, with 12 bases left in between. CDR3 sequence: CASSLAMAGVNEKLFF. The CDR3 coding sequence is TGTGCCAGCAGCTTAGCAATGGCAGGGGTTAATGAAAAACTGTTTTTT. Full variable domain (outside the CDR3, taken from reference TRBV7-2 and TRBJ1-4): GAGVSQSPSNKVTEKGKDVELRCDPISGHTALYWYRQSLGQGLEFLIYFQGNSAPDKSGLPSDRFSAERTGGSVSTLTIQRTQQEDSAVYLCASSLAMAGVNEKLFFGSGTQLSVL.

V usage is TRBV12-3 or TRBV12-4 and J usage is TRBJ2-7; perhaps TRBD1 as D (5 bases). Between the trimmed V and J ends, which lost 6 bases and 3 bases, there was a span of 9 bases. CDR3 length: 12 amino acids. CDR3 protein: CASSTQGYEQYF. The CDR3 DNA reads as TGTGCCAGCAGCACCCAGGGCTACGAGCAGTACTTC.

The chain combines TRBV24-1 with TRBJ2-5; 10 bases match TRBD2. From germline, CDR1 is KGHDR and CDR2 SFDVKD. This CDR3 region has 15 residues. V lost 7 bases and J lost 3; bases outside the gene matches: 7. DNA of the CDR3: TGTGCCACCAGCAAGCGGGGGGGCGGAGAAGAGACCCAGTACTTC. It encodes CATSKRGGGEETQYF.

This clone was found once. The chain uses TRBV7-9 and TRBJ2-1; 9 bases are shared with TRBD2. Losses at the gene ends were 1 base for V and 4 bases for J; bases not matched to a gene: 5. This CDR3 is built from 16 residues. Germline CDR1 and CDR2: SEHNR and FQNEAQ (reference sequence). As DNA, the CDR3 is TGTGCCAGCAGCTTAGGAGCGGGGGGCCGGTACAATGAGCAGTTCTTC. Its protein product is CASSLGAGGRYNEQFF. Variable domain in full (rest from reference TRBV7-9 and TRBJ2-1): DTGVSQNPRHKITKRGQNVTFRCDPISEHNRLYWYRQTLGQGPEFLTYFQNEAQLEKSRLLSDRFSAERPKGSFSTLEIQRTEQGDSAMYLCASSLGAGGRYNEQFFGPGTRLTVL.

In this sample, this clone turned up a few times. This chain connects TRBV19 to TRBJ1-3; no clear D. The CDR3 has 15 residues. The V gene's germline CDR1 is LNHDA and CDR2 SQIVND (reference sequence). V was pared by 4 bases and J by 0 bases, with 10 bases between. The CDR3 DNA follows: TGTGCCAGTAGTAACAGAATTCTCTCTGGAAACACCATATATTTT. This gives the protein CASSNRILSGNTIYF.

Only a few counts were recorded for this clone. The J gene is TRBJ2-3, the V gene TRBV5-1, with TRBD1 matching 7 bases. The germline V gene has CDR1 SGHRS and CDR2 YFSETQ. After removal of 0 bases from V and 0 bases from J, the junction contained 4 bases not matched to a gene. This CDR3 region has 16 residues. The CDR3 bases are TGCGCCAGCAGCTTGGGAGACAGGGCAAGCACAGATACGCAGTATTTT. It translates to CASSLGDRASTDTQYF. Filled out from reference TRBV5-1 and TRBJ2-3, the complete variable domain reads KAGVTQTPRYLIKTRGQQVTLSCSPISGHRSVSWYQQTPGQGLQFLFEYFSETQRNKGNFPGRFSGRQFSNSRSEMNVSTLELGDSALYLCASSLGDRASTDTQYFGPGTRLTVL.

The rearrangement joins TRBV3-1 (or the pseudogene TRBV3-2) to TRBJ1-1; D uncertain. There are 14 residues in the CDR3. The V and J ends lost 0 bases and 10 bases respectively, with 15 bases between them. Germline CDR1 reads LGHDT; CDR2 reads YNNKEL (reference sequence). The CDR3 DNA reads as TGTGCCAGCAGCCAAGATGGAGCGGGGAACCGAGCTTTCTTT. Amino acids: CASSQDGAGNRAFF.

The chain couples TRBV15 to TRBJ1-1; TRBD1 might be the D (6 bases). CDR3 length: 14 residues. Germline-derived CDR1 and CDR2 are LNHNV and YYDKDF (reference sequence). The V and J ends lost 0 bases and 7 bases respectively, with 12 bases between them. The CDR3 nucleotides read TGTGCCACCAGCAGAGATGGTACAGGGTTTGAAGCTTTCTTT. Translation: CATSRDGTGFEAFF.

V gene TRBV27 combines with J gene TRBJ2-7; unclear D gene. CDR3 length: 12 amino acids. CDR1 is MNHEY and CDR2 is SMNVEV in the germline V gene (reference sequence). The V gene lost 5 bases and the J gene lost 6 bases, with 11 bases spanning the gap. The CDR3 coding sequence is TGTGCCAGCAGTAATCCGACGGGCGAGCAGTACTTC. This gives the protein CASSNPTGEQYF.

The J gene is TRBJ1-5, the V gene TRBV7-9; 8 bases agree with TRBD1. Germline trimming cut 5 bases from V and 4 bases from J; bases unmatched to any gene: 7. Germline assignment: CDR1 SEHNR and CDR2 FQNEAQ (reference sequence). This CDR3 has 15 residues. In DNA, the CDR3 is TGTGCCAGCAGCGCCTCGACAGGGGTGAATCAGCCCCAGCATTTT. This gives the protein CASSASTGVNQPQHF.

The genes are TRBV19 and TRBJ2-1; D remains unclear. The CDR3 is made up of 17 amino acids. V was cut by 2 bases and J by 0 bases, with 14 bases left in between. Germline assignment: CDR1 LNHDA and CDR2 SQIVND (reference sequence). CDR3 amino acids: CASSISVSSSSYNEQFF. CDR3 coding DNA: TGTGCCAGTAGTATATCGGTTTCCTCCTCCTCCTACAATGAGCAGTTCTTC.

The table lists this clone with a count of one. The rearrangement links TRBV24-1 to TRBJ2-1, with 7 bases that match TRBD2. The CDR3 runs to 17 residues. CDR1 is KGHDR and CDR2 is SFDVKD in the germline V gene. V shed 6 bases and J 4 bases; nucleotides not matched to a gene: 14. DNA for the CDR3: TGTGCCACCAGTACGAGTACGGGAGGCCCTGCGTACAATGAGCAGTTCTTC. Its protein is CATSTSTGGPAYNEQFF.

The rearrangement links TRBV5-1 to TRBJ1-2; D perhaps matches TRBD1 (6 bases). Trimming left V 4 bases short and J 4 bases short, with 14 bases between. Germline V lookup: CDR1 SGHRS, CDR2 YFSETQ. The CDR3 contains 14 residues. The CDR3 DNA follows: TGCGCCAGCAGCCAAGAGACAGGAGCCTATGGCTACACCTTC. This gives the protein CASSQETGAYGYTF.

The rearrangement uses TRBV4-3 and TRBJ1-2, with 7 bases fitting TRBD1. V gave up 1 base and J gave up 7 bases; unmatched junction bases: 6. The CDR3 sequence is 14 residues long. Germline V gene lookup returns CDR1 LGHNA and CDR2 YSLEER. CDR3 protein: CASSQGQGSGGYTF. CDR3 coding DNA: TGCGCCAGCAGCCAAGGACAGGGCAGTGGTGGCTACACCTTC.

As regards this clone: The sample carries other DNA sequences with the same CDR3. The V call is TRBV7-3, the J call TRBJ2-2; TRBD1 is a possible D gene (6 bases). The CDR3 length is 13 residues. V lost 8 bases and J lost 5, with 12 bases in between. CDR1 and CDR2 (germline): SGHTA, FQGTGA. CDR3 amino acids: CASSLQGTGELFF. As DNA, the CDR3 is TGTGCCAGCTCGCTTCAGGGGACCGGGGAGCTGTTTTTT.

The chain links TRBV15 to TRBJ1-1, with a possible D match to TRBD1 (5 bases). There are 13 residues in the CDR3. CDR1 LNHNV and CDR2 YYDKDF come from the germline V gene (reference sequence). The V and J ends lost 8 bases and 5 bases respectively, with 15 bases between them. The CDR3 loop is CATARGGGTEAFF. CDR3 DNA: TGTGCCACCGCTCGGGGGGGTGGGACTGAAGCTTTCTTT. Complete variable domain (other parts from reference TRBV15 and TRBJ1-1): DAMVIQNPRYQVTQFGKPVTLSCSQTLNHNVMYWYQQKSSQAPKLLFHYYDKDFNNEADTPDNFQSRRPNTSFCFLDIRSPGLGDTAMYLCATARGGGTEAFFGQGTRLTVV.

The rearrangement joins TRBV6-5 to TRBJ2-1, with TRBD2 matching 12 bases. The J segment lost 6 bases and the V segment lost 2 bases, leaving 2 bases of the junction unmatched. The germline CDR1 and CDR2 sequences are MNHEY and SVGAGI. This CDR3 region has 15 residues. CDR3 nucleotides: TGTGCCAGCAGTTACCGGACTAGCGGGGCCAATGAGCAGTTCTTC. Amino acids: CASSYRTSGANEQFF.

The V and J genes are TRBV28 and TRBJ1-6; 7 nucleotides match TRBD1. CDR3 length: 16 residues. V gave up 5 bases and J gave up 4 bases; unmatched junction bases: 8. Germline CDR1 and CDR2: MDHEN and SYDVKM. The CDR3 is CASSHPGQDYNSPLHF. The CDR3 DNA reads TGTGCCAGCAGTCACCCCGGACAGGATTATAATTCACCCCTCCACTTT.

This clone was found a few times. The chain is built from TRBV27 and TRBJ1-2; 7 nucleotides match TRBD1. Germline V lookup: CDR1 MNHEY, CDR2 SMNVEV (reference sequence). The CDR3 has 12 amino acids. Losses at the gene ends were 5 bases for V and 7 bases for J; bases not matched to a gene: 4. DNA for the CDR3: TGTGCCAGCAGTATACAGGGGCGTGGCTACACCTTC. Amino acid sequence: CASSIQGRGYTF.

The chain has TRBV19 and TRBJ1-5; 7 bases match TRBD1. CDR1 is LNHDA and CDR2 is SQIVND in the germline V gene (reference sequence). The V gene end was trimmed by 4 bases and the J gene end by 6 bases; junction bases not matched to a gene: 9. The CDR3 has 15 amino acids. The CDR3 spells CASSTQGVGGQPQHF. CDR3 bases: TGTGCCAGTAGTACCCAGGGGGTCGGGGGTCAGCCCCAGCATTTT.